Below are 6 T cell receptor beta chains sequenced from a single sample in a study of multiple sclerosis patients with progressive multifocal leukoencephalopathy. The time point denotes: before natalizumab initiation. Here immunoSEQ multiplex PCR was the method, and the copy in TCRdb shows in-frame clones only, minus some. The profile shows tens of thousands of clones, around 93% of them singletons. Sequences were obtained from PBMCs. The receptors come from a man aged 30-40 years with multiple sclerosis.

The genes are TRBV10-3 and TRBJ1-3, with TRBD1 as a possible D gene (6 bases). Trimming left V 7 bases short and J 0 bases short, with 16 bases between. This CDR3 has 16 amino acids. Germline CDR1 reads ENHRY; CDR2 reads SYGVKD. The CDR3 loop is CAIKTGGPSSGNTIYF. CDR3 DNA: TGTGCCATCAAAACCGGGGGCCCCAGCTCTGGAAACACCATATATTTT.

The CDR3 protein is CSSGGNYGYTF. In nucleotides, the CDR3 is TGCAGCTCGGGGGGAAACTATGGCTACACCTTC. The chain carries TRBV20-1 and TRBJ1-2, with D possibly being TRBD1 (5 bases). The CDR3 length is 11 residues. Germline assignment: CDR1 DFQATT and CDR2 SNEGSKA (reference sequence).

The CDR3 nucleotides read TGTGCCAGTAGTATTCGGATACCTACAGGCAATGAGCAGTTCTTC. Residues: CASSIRIPTGNEQFF. The chain links TRBV19 to TRBJ2-1, with D perhaps TRBD1 (5 bases). Trimming took off 3 bases at V and 6 bases at J, with 15 bases between the two ends. The CDR3 extends over 15 amino acids. Germline lookup yields CDR1 LNHDA and CDR2 SQIVND (reference sequence).

The chain is built from TRBV19 and TRBJ2-1, with unresolved D. The V and J ends lost 5 bases and 4 bases respectively, with 15 bases between them. Germline V lookup: CDR1 LNHDA, CDR2 SQIVND (reference sequence). There are 15 residues in the CDR3. DNA for the CDR3: TGTGCCAGTAGTCCCATCCCCATTGCATACAATGAGCAGTTCTTC. It specifies CASSPIPIAYNEQFF.

V and J are TRBV7-2 and TRBJ2-5; D uncertain. The CDR3 runs to 13 residues. CDR1 and CDR2 from the germline V gene are SGHTA and FQGNSA. Trimming took 5 bases from V and 5 from J, leaving 12 bases between them. DNA of the CDR3: TGTGCCAGCAGCCCGGTGGTTGTGGAGACCCAGTACTTC. This codes for CASSPVVVETQYF.

This chain uses TRBV5-1 with TRBJ1-5; the D gene is possibly TRBD1 (5 bases). Trimming shortened V by 4 bases and J by 7 bases, and 18 bases separated the two germline ends. Germline lookup yields CDR1 SGHRS and CDR2 YFSETQ. The CDR3 extends over 15 amino acids. The CDR3 nucleotides are TGCGCCAGCAGCATTCAGGGATCGATTGGCCAGCCCCAGCATTTT. Its translation: CASSIQGSIGQPQHF.